This T cell receptor (beta chain) was profiled in a study of cytomegalovirus exposure and HLA in healthy donors (TCRdb year 2017). General notes on the study: According to a later analysis, the roughly 130 validation repertoires were produced on the same platform as the roughly 700 repertoires of the first cohort. To predict cytomegalovirus infection status, the study brought together high-throughput TCR immunosequencing, statistical association of individual TCRs with disease status, and machine learning. In addition to the first cohort of several hundred subjects, a separate validation cohort of 120 different subjects was used. The aim of the study was to test whether cataloging public T cell receptors could identify signatures of past pathogen exposure.

Beyond this particular receptor, the publication reports: A later analysis found that TCRs clustered in the first cohort also tended to co-occur in the 120 or so validation repertoires, with 94% of cluster scores above 0. Cytomegalovirus status was reported to be diagnosed by the classifier with high specificity and sensitivity in both the original and validation cohorts. The validation cohort had no HLA typing available for a later analysis, so co-occurrence within that cohort was assessed over all 130 or so repertoires. The authors suggested that the approach could potentially be generalized to other disease states and immunological phenotypes. A few of the identified cytomegalovirus-associated TCR beta chains were confirmed in vitro to be specific for cytomegalovirus antigens. A total of fewer than 200 TCR beta chains were listed by the study as associated with cytomegalovirus. Most TCR sequences were seen in very few donors, while some public TCRs were found in many individuals.

In regard to this clone: This clone's antigen is unknown. Base-call qualities are not available, and no considerably larger clone is one nucleotide away.

CDR1 and CDR2, looked up from the germline V gene, are MNHNS and SASEGT. Trimming at the junction amounts to 7 bases on V and 7 bases on J, and the germline ends lie 20 bases apart. Spanning cysteine to phenylalanine, the CDR3 consists of 14 amino acids. Solely the CDR3 DNA is kept, with 42 bases framed from the first base. The donors were included in the validation cohort of approximately 120 subjects, a group kept apart from the roughly 680-subject first cohort. Library preparation used the immunoSEQ multiplex PCR assay. As for the original processing: A statistical classification framework was built to diagnose cytomegalovirus status from the catalog of TCR beta chain sequences. In TCRdb, the immuneACCESS table is reduced to in-frame sequences with V and J assigned. These tables do not hold every clone; where another copy was compared, an unresolved V gene accounts for under half, and the others remain unexplained. D and trimming were read from the DNA, whereas the V and J calls and clone size are those reported in that table. This sample gives 200,000 or so clones in total; roughly 80% of them show up just once. The ten largest clones add up to around 7% of the sample.

The specimen sequenced was PBMCs. The rearrangement combines TRBV6-1 with TRBJ2-7; the D region possibly corresponds to TRBD1 (6 bases align). This clonotype originated in a young man in good health and CMV-seropositive. For the CDR3, the sequence is CASTSIELRGEQYF. The nucleotide sequence reads TGTGCCAGCACCTCGATTGAACTCAGGGGAGAGCAGTACTTC.